A selection of T cell receptor beta chains follows, all from one sample in a study of shared clonotypes between healthy human individuals. Generated by immunoSEQ multiplex PCR, the TCRdb table keeps only in-frame clones and is missing some. The sample contains hundreds of thousands of clones, roughly 97% of which appear only once. The sample comprised naive CD4+ T cells sorted from blood. The receptors stem from a young woman in good health. CDR3s include the opening cysteine and the closing phenylalanine or tryptophan. A D gene is named only where the DNA matches it firmly. Where a row states a size, it is once, few, many or the class of an expanded clone; other rows omit it.

size,D,V,J,CDR3,DNA
.,.,TRBV28,TRBJ1-5,CASSLNQPQHF,TGTGCCAGCAGTTTAAATCAGCCCCAGCATTTT
.,.,TRBV9,TRBJ2-6,CASSVEEGNRDSSGANVLTF,TGTGCCAGCAGCGTAGAGGAGGGGAACAGGGATAGCTCTGGGGCCAACGTCCTGACTTTC
once,.,TRBV25-1,TRBJ2-2,CASSDLKGFTGELFF,TGTGCCAGCAGTGATTTGAAAGGATTCACCGGGGAGCTGTTTTTT
.,TRBD2,TRBV7-2,TRBJ2-1,CASSFRLAGAGEQFF,TGTGCCAGCAGCTTCAGACTAGCGGGAGCCGGTGAGCAGTTCTTC
.,TRBD2,TRBV2,TRBJ2-3,CASSVGLAVEADTQYF,TGTGCCAGCAGTGTTGGTCTAGCGGTGGAGGCAGATACGCAGTATTTT
.,TRBD1,TRBV4-1,TRBJ1-4,CASSQGYRGTNEKLFF,TGCGCCAGCAGCCAAGGGTACAGGGGAACTAATGAAAAACTGTTTTTT
.,.,TRBV7-3,TRBJ2-3,CASSPQGIMNTQYF,TGTGCCAGCAGTCCCCAGGGTATCATGAATACGCAGTATTTT
.,TRBD1,TRBV29-1,TRBJ2-7,CSVEDRGTGPLKQYF,TGCAGCGTTGAAGATCGGGGGACAGGCCCCCTCAAGCAGTACTTC
.,TRBD1,TRBV7-2,TRBJ2-7,CASSSRTGTNEQYF,TGTGCCAGCAGCTCCCGGACAGGAACGAACGAGCAGTACTTC
.,.,TRBV28,TRBJ1-2,CASSPPTVNYGYTF,TGTGCCAGCAGTCCTCCGACAGTTAACTATGGCTACACCTTC
.,TRBD2,TRBV6-5,TRBJ2-7,CASSYLAGGPSEQYF,TGTGCCAGCAGTTACCTGGCGGGAGGGCCGAGCGAGCAGTACTTC
.,TRBD2,TRBV28,TRBJ2-2,CASSLAGVRTGELFF,TGTGCCAGCAGTCTAGCGGGAGTGAGAACCGGGGAGCTGTTTTTT
few,.,TRBV28,TRBJ2-7,CASSFWGEQYF,TGTGCCAGCAGTTTCTGGGGTGAGCAGTACTTC
once,TRBD1,TRBV18,TRBJ2-2,CASSPFTGVNTGELFF,TGTGCCAGCTCACCGTTTACAGGGGTGAACACCGGGGAGCTGTTTTTT
.,TRBD1,TRBV6-6,TRBJ2-7,CASRLRQGGTYEQYF,TGTGCCAGCAGACTACGACAGGGGGGGACCTACGAGCAGTACTTC
.,.,TRBV18,TRBJ2-7,CASSSRVLDGDEQYF,TGTGCCAGCTCATCCCGGGTCTTGGATGGGGACGAGCAGTACTTC
once,.,TRBV6-5,TRBJ1-2,CASRSREDRNYGYTF,TGTGCCAGCAGGTCCCGGGAGGACAGAAACTATGGCTACACCTTC
.,TRBD2,TRBV9,TRBJ2-5,CASSGSGGSKETQYF,TGTGCCAGCAGCGGGAGCGGGGGCTCCAAAGAGACCCAGTACTTC
.,TRBD1,TRBV6-5,TRBJ1-1,CASGRQGPKSAFF,TGTGCCAGTGGACGACAGGGCCCAAAATCGGCTTTCTTT
.,.,TRBV5-1,TRBJ2-2,CASSGGQGTGTGELFF,TGCGCCAGCAGCGGGGGACAAGGAACAGGTACCGGGGAGCTGTTTTTT
.,TRBD1,TRBV27,TRBJ2-2,CASLHRPGQLHTGELFF,TGTGCCAGCCTTCATCGTCCGGGACAGCTACACACCGGGGAGCTGTTTTTT
.,.,TRBV19,TRBJ2-5,CASSIGGMRRQETQYF,TGTGCCAGTAGTATAGGGGGGATGAGACGCCAAGAGACCCAGTACTTC
.,.,TRBV2,TRBJ2-7,CASRIQGVYEQYF,TGTGCCAGCAGAATCCAGGGTGTCTACGAGCAGTACTTC
.,.,TRBV27,TRBJ1-3,CASSPTDAGVGTIYF,TGTGCCAGCAGTCCGACGGACGCGGGGGTAGGGACCATATATTTT
.,TRBD1,TRBV14,TRBJ1-5,CASSQTTGGDQPQHF,TGTGCCAGCAGCCAAACTACAGGGGGTGATCAGCCCCAGCATTTT
.,TRBD1,TRBV27,TRBJ1-2,CASSSGQPLYGYTF,TGTGCCAGCAGTTCGGGACAGCCACTCTATGGCTACACCTTC
.,.,TRBV30,TRBJ2-7,CAWRRPRDTNSYEQYF,TGTGCCTGGAGACGACCACGGGACACCAACTCCTACGAGCAGTACTTC
.,TRBD1,TRBV7-9,TRBJ1-4,CASIPGQGGNEKLFF,TGTGCCAGCATTCCGGGACAGGGGGGTAATGAAAAACTGTTTTTT
.,TRBD2,TRBV6-1,TRBJ2-7,CASSETGLAGGPYEQYF,TGTGCCAGCAGTGAAACTGGACTAGCGGGAGGGCCTTACGAGCAGTACTTC